This TCR beta chain came from a study of control samples from healthy donors and cancer patients. Trimming took off 3 bases at V and 0 bases at J, with 5 bases between the two ends. The CDR3 runs 13 residues. The germline V gene encodes CDR1 SEHNR and CDR2 FQNEAQ (reference sequence). Assay used: immunoSEQ multiplex PCR; TCRdb lists only in-frame clones, some missing. The sample lists roughly 130,000 clones, about 91% occurring once. The V gene is TRBV7-9, the J gene TRBJ1-1; the D is unclear. Sequenced sample: blood. The receptor's source is a young man in good health. The CDR3 DNA sequence: TGTGCCAGCAGCTTCCCAATGAACACTGAAGCTTTCTTT. This encodes CASSFPMNTEAFF.